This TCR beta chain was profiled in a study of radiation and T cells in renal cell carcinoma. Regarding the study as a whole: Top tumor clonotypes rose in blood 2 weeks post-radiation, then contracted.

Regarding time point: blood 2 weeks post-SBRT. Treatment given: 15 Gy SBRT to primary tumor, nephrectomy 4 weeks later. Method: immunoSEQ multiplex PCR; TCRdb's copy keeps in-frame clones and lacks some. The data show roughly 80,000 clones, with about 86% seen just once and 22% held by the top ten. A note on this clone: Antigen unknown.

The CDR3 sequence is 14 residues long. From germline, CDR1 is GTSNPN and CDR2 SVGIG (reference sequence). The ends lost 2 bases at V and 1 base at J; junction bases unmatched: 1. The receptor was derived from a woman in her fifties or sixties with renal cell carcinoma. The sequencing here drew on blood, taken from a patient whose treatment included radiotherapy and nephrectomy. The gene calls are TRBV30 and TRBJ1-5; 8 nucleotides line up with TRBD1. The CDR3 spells CAWSRDRSNQPQHF. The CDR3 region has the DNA TGTGCCTGGAGTCGGGACAGGAGCAATCAGCCCCAGCATTTT. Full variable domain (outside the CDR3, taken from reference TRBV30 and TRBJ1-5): SQTIHQWPATLVQPVGSPLSLECTVEGTSNPNLYWYRQAAGRGLQLLFYSVGIGQISSEVPQNLSASRPQDRQFILSSKKLLLSDSGFYLCAWSRDRSNQPQHFGDGTRLSIL.